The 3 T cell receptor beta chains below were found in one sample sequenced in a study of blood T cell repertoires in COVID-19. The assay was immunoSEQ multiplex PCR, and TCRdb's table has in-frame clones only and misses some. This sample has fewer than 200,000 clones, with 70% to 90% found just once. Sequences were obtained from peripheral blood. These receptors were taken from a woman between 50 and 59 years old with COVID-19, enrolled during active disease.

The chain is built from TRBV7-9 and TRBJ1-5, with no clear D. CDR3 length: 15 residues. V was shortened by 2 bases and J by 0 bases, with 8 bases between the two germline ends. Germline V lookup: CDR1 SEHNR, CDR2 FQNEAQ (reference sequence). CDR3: CASSLSVDSNQPQHF. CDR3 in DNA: TGTGCCAGCAGCTTAAGTGTAGATAGCAATCAGCCCCAGCATTTT.

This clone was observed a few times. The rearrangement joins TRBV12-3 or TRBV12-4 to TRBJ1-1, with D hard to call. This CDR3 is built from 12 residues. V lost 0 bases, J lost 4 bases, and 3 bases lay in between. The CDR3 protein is CASSLAGTEAFF. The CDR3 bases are TGTGCCAGCAGTTTAGCCGGCACTGAAGCTTTCTTT.

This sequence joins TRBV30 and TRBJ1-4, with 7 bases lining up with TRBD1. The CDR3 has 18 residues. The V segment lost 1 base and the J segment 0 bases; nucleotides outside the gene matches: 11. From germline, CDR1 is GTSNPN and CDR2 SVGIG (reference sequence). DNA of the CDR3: TGTGCCTGGAGTGGGGACAGAAAACCCGAATCAACTAATGAAAAACTGTTTTTT. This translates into CAWSGDRKPESTNEKLFF.